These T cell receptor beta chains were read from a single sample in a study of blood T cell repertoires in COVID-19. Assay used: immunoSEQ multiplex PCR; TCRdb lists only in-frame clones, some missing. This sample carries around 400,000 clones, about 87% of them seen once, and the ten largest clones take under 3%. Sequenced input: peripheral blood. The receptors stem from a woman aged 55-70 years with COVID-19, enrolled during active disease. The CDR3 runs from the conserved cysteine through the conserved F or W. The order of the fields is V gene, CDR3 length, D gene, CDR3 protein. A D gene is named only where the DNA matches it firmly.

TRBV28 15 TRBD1 CASTPRGTGSNEQFF
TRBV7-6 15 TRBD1 CASSSKTGGDYGYTF
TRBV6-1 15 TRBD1 CASSDRGQVVYGYTF
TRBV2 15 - CASSEALDSPWEQYF
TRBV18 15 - CASSPGDTYNSPLHF
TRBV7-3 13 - CASSLAGPYEQYF
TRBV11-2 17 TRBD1 CASSFSSGQGWVGELFF
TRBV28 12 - CASSSRAQPQHF
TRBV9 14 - CASSVSSGSYEQYF
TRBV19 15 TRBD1 CASAKGTGVNTEAFF
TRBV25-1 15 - CASSESAEGYRGYTF
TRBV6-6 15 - CASRRGGVLRSPLHF
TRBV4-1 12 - CASSGDSEKLFF
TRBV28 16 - CASSLSQGPSGTEAFF
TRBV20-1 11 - CSASGQGEQYF
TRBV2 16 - CASSELRGGPSYGYTF
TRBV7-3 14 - CASSSAGEDYGYTF
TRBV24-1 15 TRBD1 CATSDSRTGGGRQFF
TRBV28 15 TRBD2 CASSLAGGLGNIQYF
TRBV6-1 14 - CASSEPRANYGYTF
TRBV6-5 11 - CASSSGGKLFF
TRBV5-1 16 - CASSPSQTGVGNTIYF
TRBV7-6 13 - CASSSSQGSEQYF
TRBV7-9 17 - CASSSKSRQWTGNTIYF
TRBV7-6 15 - CASSSGPSLNEKLFF
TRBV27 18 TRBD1 CASSRTGVWLIDNSPLHF
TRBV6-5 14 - CASSYGQGQGTQHF
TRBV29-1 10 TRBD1 CSGQGPGYTF
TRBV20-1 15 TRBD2 CSASGGAGGADTQYF
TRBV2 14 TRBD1 CASRARTGIGEQYF
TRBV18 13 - CASSPGLKETQYF
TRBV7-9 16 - CASSLLWQGGSYEQYF
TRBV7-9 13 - CASSLGANYGYTF
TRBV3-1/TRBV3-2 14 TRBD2 CASRRSGGAYEQYF
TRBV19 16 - CASSPFGQKNTGELFF
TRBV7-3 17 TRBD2 CASSLIPGGGVGDTQYF
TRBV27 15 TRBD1 CASRQTGEKGNEQFF
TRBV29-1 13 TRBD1 CSVARGRFNEQFF
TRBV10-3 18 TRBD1 CAISEAADRGLSGNTIYF
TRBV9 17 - CASSLGGGTYSGNTIYF
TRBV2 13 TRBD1 CASRTGQGYGYTF
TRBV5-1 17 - CASSLAIGRGRNTEAFF
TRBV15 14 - CATSRDRGNYEQYF